The rows below give T cell receptor beta chains drawn from one sample of a study of CD8 T cells in ankylosing spondylitis. TCRdb passed the 5' RACE reads through MiXCR, listing each CDR3 protein once. The table lists more than 35,000 distinct CDR3 sequences, roughly 2.5% of them singletons, with about 4.8% in the top ten. Sequencing was carried out using blood, either unsorted or a sorted T cell fraction (not recorded which). Receptors originate from a male donor with ankylosing spondylitis or in good health (not recorded which). CDR3s leave out the opening cysteine and the closing phenylalanine or tryptophan. Fields, in order: J gene, V gene, CDR3 protein.

TRBJ2-1	TRBV9	ASSPRTRNYNEQF
TRBJ2-1	TRBV9	ASSVETASFRPLQF
TRBJ2-2	TRBV9	ASSVVGVNTGELF
TRBJ1-2	TRBV9	ASSSNYGYT
TRBJ2-3	TRBV9	ASSPGGRTDTQY
TRBJ1-4	TRBV9	ASSDGTGFEKLF
TRBJ2-3	TRBV9	ASSARVQGADTQY
TRBJ2-5	TRBV9	ASSPNQGEGETQY
TRBJ2-7	TRBV9	ASSVGLAGIYEQY
TRBJ2-7	TRBV9	ASSADRDTSYEQY
TRBJ2-3	TRBV9	ASSVAEGGLSTDTQY
TRBJ2-2	TRBV9	ASSAPNTGELF
TRBJ2-3	TRBV9	ASSNRLAHTDTQY
TRBJ2-2	TRBV24-1	APPGGYTGELF
TRBJ2-5	TRBV9	ASSVANTGETQY
TRBJ1-1	TRBV9	ASSRAGDTEAF
TRBJ1-6	TRBV9	ASSVGTLGNSPLH
TRBJ1-1	TRBV9	ASSVSGVDAF
TRBJ1-1	TRBV9	ASSLRQGTAEAF
TRBJ2-6	TRBV9	ASSIQGSGANVLT
TRBJ2-3	TRBV9	ASSVDGPEDTQY
TRBJ1-2	TRBV9	ASSVDAGPNYGYT
TRBJ1-6	TRBV9	ASSRRGSTGDSPLH
TRBJ1-1	TRBV9	ASSVLENTEAF
TRBJ2-5	TRBV9	ASSASPGAGGETQY
TRBJ1-6	TRBV9	ASSLDRGDSPLH
TRBJ2-2	TRBV9	ASSVEGHSGELF
TRBJ2-2	TRBV9	ASTSSGRSTGELF
TRBJ2-7	TRBV9	ASSSRLAGGREH
TRBJ2-3	TRBV9	AAGAGGPSDTQY
TRBJ2-3	TRBV9	ASSAPRTDTQY